This T cell receptor beta chain was profiled in a study of CD8+ T cells in alopecia areata (dated by TCRdb to 2017 to 2018). Some background on the complete study: The treated patients took part in an open-label pilot trial in which moderate-to-severe alopecia areata was treated with oral tofacitinib at 5 to 10 mg twice daily. TCRbeta CDR3 regions were amplified by immunoSEQ multiplex PCR using 35 Vbeta forward and 13 Jbeta reverse primers. Biopsies were taken from tofacitinib-treated patients at baseline and at 4 and 24 weeks of treatment, and a later scalp biopsy was taken in several of the tofacitinib-treated patients. High-throughput TCRbeta sequencing was used to examine T cell clonal expansion in alopecia areata in both the C3H/HeJ mouse model and human patients. Scalp clonality was compared across normal scalp (n=4), patchy alopecia areata scalp (n=8), and alopecia totalis/universalis scalp (n=8). RNA was obtained with the PAXgene miRNA kit for fixed scalp, the miRNeasy kit for PBMCs, and the RNeasy kit for mouse skin. Tofacitinib was administered for 6 to 18 months, and 6 months of follow-up off drug were then conducted to assess delayed response and recurrence. In humans, TCRbeta sequencing was performed on scalp tissue and on sorted CD4+ and CD8+ peripheral blood T cells from healthy controls and from patients with patchy or totalis/universalis alopecia areata.

Per the publication, the time point label means: baseline before oral tofacitinib. Lesional scalp punch biopsies and peripheral blood were collected from alopecia areata patients. PBMCs were separated by density centrifugation and stained for CD3, CD4 and CD8, after which CD4+ and CD8+ T cells were sorted on a FACSAria. Taken from cysteine to phenylalanine, the CDR3 has 13 residues. The read is trimmed to its CDR3 DNA, 39 bases read in frame from base 1. According to the germline V gene, CDR1 reads SGHRS and CDR2 reads YFSETQ. V lost 4 bases and J lost 0 bases; the stretch between them is 7 bases long. A word on this clone: The antigen it recognizes is unknown. Within one base of it there is no much larger clone, and no base qualities were kept.

Libraries were built with the immunoSEQ multiplex PCR assay. For TCR sequencing, RNA was extracted from every sample and reverse transcribed into cDNA to serve as template. SuperScript III was used for first-strand cDNA synthesis, primed with a 2:1 mix of oligo-dT and random hexamers. A synthetic immune receptor repertoire was used to measure amplification bias, and any remaining bias was corrected computationally. Processing in the source paper ran as follows. Raw reads were preprocessed for error removal, and CDR3 was defined according to IMGT conventions as running from the conserved cysteine to phenylalanine. Clonality was calculated as 1 minus Shannon entropy normalized by log2 of the number of productive unique TCRs. Whether scalp clones were CD4 or CD8 was inferred by matching scalp TCRbeta sequences against CD4 and CD8 repertoires sorted from blood. TCRdb obtained this table from immuneACCESS and retained in-frame rearrangements with V and J assigned. These tables miss some clones; where compared with another copy, unresolved V genes account for less than half of the shortfall, and the remainder is unexplained. Clonal size and the V and J genes are those of that table, whereas D and trimming came from the DNA. This sample has about 140,000 clones in its table, and 45% to 60% of those were observed once. The ten biggest clones cover about 1% of the sample.

On the study overall, not on this receptor specifically: Scalp TCR repertoire analysis is complicated because resident alphabeta T cells in normal human skin are also sequenced, whereas mouse skin is dominated by gammadelta T cells. Lesional scalp, especially in alopecia totalis/universalis, showed higher clonality and more expanded CD8+ clones than normal scalp, suggesting antigenic drive. Compared with mice, TCR sequences shared between patients were less clear, possibly partly because of HLA diversity across the patient population.

The sample in question was CD4+ T cells sorted from blood, obtained at week 0. The chain was built from TRBV5-1 and TRBJ1-1, with no confidently assigned D gene. The TCR was taken from a human donor with alopecia areata. This receptor carries the CDR3 CASSKEMNTEAFF. The nucleotide sequence reads TGCGCCAGCAGCAAAGAGATGAACACTGAAGCTTTCTTT.